This T cell receptor beta chain was recorded in a study of blood T cell repertoires in COVID-19. Overall study context: Samples came from the United States, Italy and Spain, spanning acute and convalescent COVID-19. T cells, B-cell-depleted T cells, or PBMCs supplied cDNA or gDNA.

Per the original data handling: Using reference gene primer amplification, nucleated cell counts were estimated. Some clones are missing from TCRdb's copy, which holds only in-frame ones; the method was immunoSEQ multiplex PCR. Clonal size and the V and J genes are those of that table, whereas D and trimming came from the DNA. In the table there are 150,000 to 200,000 clones, almost 85% of which are singletons. Germline values: CDR1 MNHNS, CDR2 SASEGT. V lost 3 bases to trimming and J lost 0 bases, with 9 bases between them. The CDR3 covers 14 residues. Sequenced sample: peripheral blood. The chain uses TRBV6-1 and TRBJ2-7; D call uncertain. This sequence was found in a human donor with acute or convalescent COVID-19. The donor label of this sample is uncertain. CDR3 DNA sequence: TGTGCCAGCAGTGAGGCCCCAAGCTCCTACGAGCAGTACTTC. Amino acid sequence: CASSEAPSSYEQYF.